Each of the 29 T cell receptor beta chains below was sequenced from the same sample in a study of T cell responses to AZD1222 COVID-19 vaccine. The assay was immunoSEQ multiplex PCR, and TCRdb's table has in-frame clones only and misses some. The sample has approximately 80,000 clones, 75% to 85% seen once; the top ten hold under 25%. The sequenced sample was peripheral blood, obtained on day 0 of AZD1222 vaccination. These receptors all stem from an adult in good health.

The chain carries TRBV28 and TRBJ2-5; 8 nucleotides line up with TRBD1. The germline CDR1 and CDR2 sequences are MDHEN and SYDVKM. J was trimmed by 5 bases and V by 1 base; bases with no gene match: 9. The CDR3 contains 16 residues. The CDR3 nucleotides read TGTGCCAGCAGTTTATTCCTACTTACAGGGGGGGAGACCCAGTACTTC. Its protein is CASSLFLLTGGETQYF. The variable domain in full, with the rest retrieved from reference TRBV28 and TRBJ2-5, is DVKVTQSSRYLVKRTGEKVFLECVQDMDHENMFWYRQDPGLGLRLIYFSYDVKMKEKGDIPEGYSVSREKKERFSLILESASTNQTSMYLCASSLFLLTGGETQYFGPGTRLLVL.

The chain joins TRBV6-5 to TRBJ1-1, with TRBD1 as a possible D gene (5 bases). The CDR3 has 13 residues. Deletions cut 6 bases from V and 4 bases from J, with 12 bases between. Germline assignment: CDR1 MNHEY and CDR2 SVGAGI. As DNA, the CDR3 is TGTGCCAGCAGCCCCAGACAGTTCACTGAAGCTTTCTTT. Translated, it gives CASSPRQFTEAFF.

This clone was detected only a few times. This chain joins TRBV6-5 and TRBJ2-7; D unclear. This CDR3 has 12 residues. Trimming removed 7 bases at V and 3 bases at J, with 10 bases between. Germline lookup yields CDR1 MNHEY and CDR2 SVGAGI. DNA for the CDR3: TGTGCCAGCATGGCGGATTACTACGAGCAGTACTTC. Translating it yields CASMADYYEQYF.

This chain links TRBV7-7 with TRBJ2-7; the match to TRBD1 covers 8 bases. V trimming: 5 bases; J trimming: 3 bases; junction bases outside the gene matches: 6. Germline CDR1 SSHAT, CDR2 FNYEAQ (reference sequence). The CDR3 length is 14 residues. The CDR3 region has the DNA TGTGCCAGCAGCCCAGGACAGGGACTCTACGAGCAGTACTTC. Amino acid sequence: CASSPGQGLYEQYF. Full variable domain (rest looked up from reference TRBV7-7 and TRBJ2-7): GAGVSQSPRYKVTKRGQDVTLRCDPISSHATLYWYQQALGQGPEFLTYFNYEAQPDKSGLPSDRFSAERPEGSISTLTIQRTEQRDSAMYRCASSPGQGLYEQYFGPGTRLTVT.

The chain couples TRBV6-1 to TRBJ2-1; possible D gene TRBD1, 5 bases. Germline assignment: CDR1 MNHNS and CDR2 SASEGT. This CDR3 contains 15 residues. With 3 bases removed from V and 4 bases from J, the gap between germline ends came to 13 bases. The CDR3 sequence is CASSEQGAWYNEQFF. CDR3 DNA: TGTGCCAGCAGTGAGCAGGGCGCCTGGTACAATGAGCAGTTCTTC.

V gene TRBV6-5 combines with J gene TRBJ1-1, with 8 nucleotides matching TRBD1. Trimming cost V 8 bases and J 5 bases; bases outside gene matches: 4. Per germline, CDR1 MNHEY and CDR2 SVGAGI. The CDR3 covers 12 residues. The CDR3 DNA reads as TGTGCCAGCGGGACAGGAGGTACTGAAGCTTTCTTT. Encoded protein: CASGTGGTEAFF.

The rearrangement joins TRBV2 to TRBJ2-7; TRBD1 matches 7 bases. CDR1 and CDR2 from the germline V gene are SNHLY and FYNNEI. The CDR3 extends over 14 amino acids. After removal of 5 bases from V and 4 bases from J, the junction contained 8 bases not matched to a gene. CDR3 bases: TGTGCCAGCAGTTTCACAGGGGTGGTTTACGAGCAGTACTTC. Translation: CASSFTGVVYEQYF.

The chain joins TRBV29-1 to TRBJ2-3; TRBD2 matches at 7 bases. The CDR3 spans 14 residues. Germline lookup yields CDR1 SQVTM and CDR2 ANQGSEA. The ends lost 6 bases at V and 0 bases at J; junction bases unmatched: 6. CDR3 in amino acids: CSVAAGESTDTQYF. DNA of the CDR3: TGCAGCGTCGCCGCGGGGGAAAGCACAGATACGCAGTATTTT.

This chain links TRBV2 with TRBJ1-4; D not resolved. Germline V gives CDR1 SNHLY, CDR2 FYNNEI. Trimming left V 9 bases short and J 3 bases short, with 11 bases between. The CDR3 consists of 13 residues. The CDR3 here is CASLVIPNEKLFF. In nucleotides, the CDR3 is TGTGCCAGTCTCGTAATACCTAATGAAAAACTGTTTTTT.

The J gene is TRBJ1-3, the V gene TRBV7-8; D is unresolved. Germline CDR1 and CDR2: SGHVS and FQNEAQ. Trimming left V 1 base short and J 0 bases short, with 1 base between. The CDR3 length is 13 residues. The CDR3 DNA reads TGTGCCAGCAGCTTAGGCTCTGGAAACACCATATATTTT. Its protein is CASSLGSGNTIYF.

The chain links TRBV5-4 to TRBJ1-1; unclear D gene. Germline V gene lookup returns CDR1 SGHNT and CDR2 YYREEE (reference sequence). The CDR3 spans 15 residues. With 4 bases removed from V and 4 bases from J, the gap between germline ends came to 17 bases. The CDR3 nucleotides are TGTGCCAGCAGCGCGGCCGGGAGGGTGTCCACTGAAGCTTTCTTT. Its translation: CASSAAGRVSTEAFF.

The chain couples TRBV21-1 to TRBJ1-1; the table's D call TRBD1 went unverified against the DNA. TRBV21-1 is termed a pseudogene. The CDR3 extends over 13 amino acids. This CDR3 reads CASTTGGTTEAFF. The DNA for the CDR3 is TGTGCCAGCACAACAGGGGGTACTACTGAAGCTTTCTTT.

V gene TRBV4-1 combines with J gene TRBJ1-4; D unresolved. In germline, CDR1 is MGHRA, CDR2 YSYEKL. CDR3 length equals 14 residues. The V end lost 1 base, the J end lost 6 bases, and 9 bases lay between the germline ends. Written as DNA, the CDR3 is TGCGCCAGCAGCCAAGGACGGGGAGATGAAAAACTGTTTTTT. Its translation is CASSQGRGDEKLFF.

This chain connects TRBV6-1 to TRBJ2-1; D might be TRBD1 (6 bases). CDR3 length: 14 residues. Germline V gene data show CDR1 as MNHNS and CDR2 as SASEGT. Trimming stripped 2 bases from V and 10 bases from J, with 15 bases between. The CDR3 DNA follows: TGTGCCAGCAGTGAAAGGGGTAGCAGGGGAGAGCAGTTCTTC. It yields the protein CASSERGSRGEQFF.

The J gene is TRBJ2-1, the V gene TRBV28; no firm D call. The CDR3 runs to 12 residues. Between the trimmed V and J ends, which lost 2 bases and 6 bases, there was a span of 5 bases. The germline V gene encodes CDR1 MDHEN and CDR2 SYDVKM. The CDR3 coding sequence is TGTGCCAGCAGTTTACTATTCAATGAGCAGTTCTTC. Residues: CASSLLFNEQFF.

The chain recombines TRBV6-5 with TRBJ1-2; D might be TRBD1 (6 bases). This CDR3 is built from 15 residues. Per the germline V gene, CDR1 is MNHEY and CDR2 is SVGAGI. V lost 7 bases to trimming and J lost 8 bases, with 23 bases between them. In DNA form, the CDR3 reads TGTGCCAGCACCACGGACAGAAAAGTTAGGAGCGGCTACACCTTC. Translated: CASTTDRKVRSGYTF.

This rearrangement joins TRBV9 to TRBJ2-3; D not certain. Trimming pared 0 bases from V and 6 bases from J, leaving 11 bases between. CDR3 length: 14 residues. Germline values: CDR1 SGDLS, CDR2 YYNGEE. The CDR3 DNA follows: TGTGCCAGCAGCGTAGGGGCCCCAGCCGATACGCAGTATTTT. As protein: CASSVGAPADTQYF.

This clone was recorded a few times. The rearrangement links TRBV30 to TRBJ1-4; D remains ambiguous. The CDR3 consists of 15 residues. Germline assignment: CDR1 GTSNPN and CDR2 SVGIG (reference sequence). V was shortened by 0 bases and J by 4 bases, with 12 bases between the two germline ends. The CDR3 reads CAWSVWGAGNEKLFF. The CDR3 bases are TGTGCCTGGAGTGTATGGGGTGCCGGTAATGAAAAACTGTTTTTT.

The CDR3 coding sequence is TGTGCCAGCAGCTGGGGACAGGGGAAGAACACTGAAGCTTTCTTT. This gives the protein CASSWGQGKNTEAFF. The genes are TRBV5-5 and TRBJ1-1; TRBD1 agrees at 10 bases. The J segment lost 1 base and the V segment lost 3 bases, leaving 3 bases of the junction unmatched. CDR1 SGHKS and CDR2 YYEKEE come from the germline V gene (reference sequence). The CDR3 covers 15 residues.

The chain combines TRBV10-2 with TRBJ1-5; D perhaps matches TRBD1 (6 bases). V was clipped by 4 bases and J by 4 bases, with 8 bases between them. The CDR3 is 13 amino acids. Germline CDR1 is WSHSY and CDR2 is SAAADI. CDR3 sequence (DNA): TGCGCCAGCAGTGTGCAGGGGAATCAGCCCCAGCATTTT. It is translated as CASSVQGNQPQHF.

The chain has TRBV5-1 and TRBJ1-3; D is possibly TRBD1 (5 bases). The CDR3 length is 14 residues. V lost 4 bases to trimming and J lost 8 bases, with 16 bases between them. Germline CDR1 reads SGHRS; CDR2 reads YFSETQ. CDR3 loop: CASSPGTPVDTIYF. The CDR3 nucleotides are TGCGCCAGCAGCCCCGGGACTCCTGTGGACACCATATATTTT.

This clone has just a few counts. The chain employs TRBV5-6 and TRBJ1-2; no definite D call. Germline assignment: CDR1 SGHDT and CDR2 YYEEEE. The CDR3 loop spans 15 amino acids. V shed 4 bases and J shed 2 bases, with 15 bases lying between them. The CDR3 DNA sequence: TGTGCCAGCAGCGTTGACCCCCAGAAGAACTATGGCTACACCTTC. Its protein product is CASSVDPQKNYGYTF.

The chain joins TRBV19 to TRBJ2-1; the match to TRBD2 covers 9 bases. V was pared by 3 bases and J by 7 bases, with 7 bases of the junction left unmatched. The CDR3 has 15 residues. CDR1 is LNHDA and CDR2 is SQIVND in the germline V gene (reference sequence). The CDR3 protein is CASSMSSGIMNEQFF. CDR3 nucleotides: TGTGCCAGTAGTATGTCTAGCGGGATAATGAATGAGCAGTTCTTC. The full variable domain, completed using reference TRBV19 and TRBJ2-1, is DGGITQSPKYLFRKEGQNVTLSCEQNLNHDAMYWYRQDPGQGLRLIYYSQIVNDFQKGDIAEGYSVSREKKESFPLTVTSAQKNPTAFYLCASSMSSGIMNEQFFGPGTRLTVL.

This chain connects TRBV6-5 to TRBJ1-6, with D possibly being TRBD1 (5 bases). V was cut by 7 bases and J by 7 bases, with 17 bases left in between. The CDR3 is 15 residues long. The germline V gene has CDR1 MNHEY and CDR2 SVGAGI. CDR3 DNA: TGTGCCAGCACCCCGGGACGGCCTGGAAATTCACCCCTCCACTTT. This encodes CASTPGRPGNSPLHF.

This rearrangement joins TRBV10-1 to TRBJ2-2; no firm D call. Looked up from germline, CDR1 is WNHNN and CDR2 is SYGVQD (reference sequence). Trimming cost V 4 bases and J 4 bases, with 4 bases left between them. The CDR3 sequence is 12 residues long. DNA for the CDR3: TGCGCCAGCAGTGTAGGCACCGGGGAGCTGTTTTTT. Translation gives CASSVGTGELFF.

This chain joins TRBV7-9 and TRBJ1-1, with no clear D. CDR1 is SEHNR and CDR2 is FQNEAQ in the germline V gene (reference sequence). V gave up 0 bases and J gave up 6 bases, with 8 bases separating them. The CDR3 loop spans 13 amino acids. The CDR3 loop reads CASSLAAGSEAFF. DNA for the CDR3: TGTGCCAGCAGCTTAGCGGCGGGATCTGAAGCTTTCTTT. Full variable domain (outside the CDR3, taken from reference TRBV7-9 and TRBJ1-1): DTGVSQNPRHKITKRGQNVTFRCDPISEHNRLYWYRQTLGQGPEFLTYFQNEAQLEKSRLLSDRFSAERPKGSFSTLEIQRTEQGDSAMYLCASSLAAGSEAFFGQGTRLTVV.

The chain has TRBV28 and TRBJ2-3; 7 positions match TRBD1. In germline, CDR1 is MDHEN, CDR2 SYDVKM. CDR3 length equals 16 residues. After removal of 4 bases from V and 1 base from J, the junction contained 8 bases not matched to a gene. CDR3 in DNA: TGTGCCAGCAGTTCCCCCCAGGGGGTCGGCACAGATACGCAGTATTTT. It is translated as CASSSPQGVGTDTQYF.

The CDR3 DNA reads TGCGCCAGCAGCGAACCCCAGGGTTCTGAAGCTTTCTTT. Translating gives CASSEPQGSEAFF. The chain links TRBV5-1 to TRBJ1-1, with D possibly TRBD1 on 5 matching bases. Between the trimmed V and J ends, which lost 4 bases and 6 bases, there was a span of 13 bases. Germline loops: CDR1 SGHRS, CDR2 YFSETQ. The CDR3 consists of 13 residues.

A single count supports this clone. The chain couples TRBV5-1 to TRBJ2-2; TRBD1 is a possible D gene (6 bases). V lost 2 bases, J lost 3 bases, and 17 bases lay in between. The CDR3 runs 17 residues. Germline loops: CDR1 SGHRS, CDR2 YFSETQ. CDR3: CASSFETRGRDTGELFF. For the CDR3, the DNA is TGCGCCAGCAGCTTTGAGACCAGGGGCAGGGACACCGGGGAGCTGTTTTTT.